One sample yielded the 19 T cell receptor beta chains listed below, sequenced in a study of cytomegalovirus exposure and HLA in healthy donors. 60 Vbeta and 13 Jbeta primers were used in PCR. Sequencing was performed with immunoSEQ multiplex PCR; in TCRdb, only in-frame clones are kept and a portion is missing. The sample contains 200,000 or so clones, around 75% of which appear only once. The sample taken for sequencing was PBMCs. These receptors originate from a woman under 40 in good health and CMV-seropositive.

The V and J genes are TRBV7-2 and TRBJ1-2; the D gene is possibly TRBD1 (6 bases). The CDR3 has 15 amino acids. CDR1 and CDR2 (germline): SGHTA, FQGNSA. The V gene lost 4 bases and the J gene lost 5 bases, with 17 bases spanning the gap. CDR3 sequence: CASSWGGADGYGYTF. The CDR3, as DNA: TGTGCCAGCAGCTGGGGGGGGGCCGACGGGTATGGCTACACCTTC.

In its sample, this clone was seen once. The chain uses TRBV6-6 and TRBJ1-2, with D maybe TRBD1 (5 bases). The ends were cut back, 5 bases at V and 7 bases at J, with 5 bases in the middle. This CDR3 is 10 amino acids long. Germline CDR1 is MNHNY and CDR2 is SVGAGI (reference sequence). In DNA, the CDR3 is TGTGCCAGCAGTCAGGGTGGCTACACCTTC. Amino acids: CASSQGGYTF.

This clone was found once. The gene calls are TRBV29-1 and TRBJ2-2; D not resolved. CDR1 and CDR2 from the germline V gene are SQVTM and ANQGSEA. This CDR3 has 16 residues. Between the trimmed V and J ends, which lost 1 base and 6 bases, there was a span of 18 bases. This chain's CDR3 is CSVEAVRSGISGELFF. The CDR3 nucleotides are TGCAGCGTTGAAGCGGTCAGATCGGGTATCTCCGGGGAGCTGTTTTTT.

The rearrangement links TRBV11-3 to TRBJ2-7; the D is unclear. With 5 bases removed from V and 4 bases from J, the gap between germline ends came to 9 bases. Germline values: CDR1 SGHNT, CDR2 YENEEA. The CDR3 covers 12 residues. As DNA, the CDR3 is TGTGCCAGCAGCGCAAACACGTACGAGCAGTACTTC. Its translation is CASSANTYEQYF. Combining the CDR3 with reference TRBV11-3 and TRBJ2-7 gives the whole variable domain EAGVVQSPRYKIIEKKQPVAFWCNPISGHNTLYWYLQNLGQGPELLIRYENEEAVDDSQLPKDRFSAERLKGVDSTLKIQPAELGDSAVYLCASSANTYEQYFGPGTRLTVT.

The gene calls are TRBV9 and TRBJ2-1, with a possible D match to TRBD1 (5 bases). Germline loops: CDR1 SGDLS, CDR2 YYNGEE. The CDR3 extends over 16 amino acids. V was trimmed by 3 bases and J by 2 bases, leaving 15 bases between them. For the CDR3, the DNA is TGTGCCAGCAGCGCCGAACTGGCGACAGCCTACAATGAGCAGTTCTTC. It codes for CASSAELATAYNEQFF.

This clone was picked up a small number of times. The V call is TRBV2, the J call TRBJ1-5; no clear D. V lost 6 bases to trimming and J lost 4 bases, with 13 bases between them. The CDR3 runs 14 residues. CDR1 and CDR2 (germline): SNHLY, FYNNEI. CDR3 protein: CASRFRQDNQPQHF. In nucleotides, the CDR3 is TGTGCCAGCAGATTCAGGCAGGATAATCAGCCCCAGCATTTT.

This chain uses TRBV21-1 with TRBJ2-2; TRBD2 is the table's D call and was not checked against the DNA. TRBV21-1 is marked as a pseudogene. CDR3 length: 15 residues. CDR3 protein: CASSKAGAGEEELFF. The CDR3 nucleotides read TGTGCCAGCAGCAAAGCCGGGGCGGGAGAAGAGGAGCTGTTTTTT.

This chain connects TRBV28 to TRBJ1-1; 7 nucleotides match TRBD1. CDR1 and CDR2 (germline): MDHEN, SYDVKM. This CDR3 is built from 17 residues. J gave up 7 bases and V 4 bases, and 18 bases lay outside the gene matches. This CDR3 is CASSSLGTALLRFEAFF. The CDR3 DNA follows: TGTGCCAGCAGTTCTCTGGGGACAGCCTTACTACGCTTTGAAGCTTTCTTT. Filled out from reference TRBV28 and TRBJ1-1, the complete variable domain reads DVKVTQSSRYLVKRTGEKVFLECVQDMDHENMFWYRQDPGLGLRLIYFSYDVKMKEKGDIPEGYSVSREKKERFSLILESASTNQTSMYLCASSSLGTALLRFEAFFGQGTRLTVV.

The CDR3 reads CASSQVRSGRNEQFF. The CDR3 coding sequence is TGCGCCAGCAGCCAAGTTAGGTCGGGGAGGAATGAGCAGTTCTTC. The chain couples TRBV4-3 to TRBJ2-1; D might be TRBD2 (6 bases). This CDR3 is 15 amino acids long. V was clipped by 1 base and J by 7 bases, with 14 bases between them. The germline CDR1 and CDR2 sequences are LGHNA and YSLEER.

CDR3 nucleotides: TGCAGCGTAGTGAGAGCGGGGGGCGGTGAGCAGTTCTTC. Translation gives CSVVRAGGGEQFF. This chain connects TRBV29-1 to TRBJ2-1; TRBD2 agrees at 9 bases. The V segment lost 6 bases and the J segment 9 bases; nucleotides outside the gene matches: 9. There are 13 residues in the CDR3. Germline CDR1 reads SQVTM; CDR2 reads ANQGSEA.

The CDR3 sequence: CASTPTGGLNYGYTF. CDR3 DNA: TGTGCCAGCACCCCGACAGGGGGGCTTAACTATGGCTACACCTTC. This chain joins TRBV14 and TRBJ1-2; 9 bases are shared with TRBD1. Losses at the gene ends were 7 bases for V and 1 base for J; bases not matched to a gene: 7. In germline, CDR1 is SGHDN, CDR2 FVKESK. This CDR3 contains 15 residues.

As regards this clone: This sample also contains other DNA sequences that code for the same CDR3. The chain couples TRBV10-2 to TRBJ2-7, with no clear D. The CDR3 is 14 amino acids. V was shortened by 0 bases and J by 3 bases, with 9 bases between the two germline ends. In germline, CDR1 is WSHSY, CDR2 SAAADI. Here the CDR3 reads CASSESGVVYEQYF. Written as DNA, the CDR3 is TGCGCCAGCAGTGAGTCCGGAGTGGTCTACGAGCAGTACTTC.

This rearrangement joins TRBV19 to TRBJ1-1, with D possibly matching TRBD1 (5 bases). CDR1 LNHDA and CDR2 SQIVND come from the germline V gene (reference sequence). V dropped 8 bases and J dropped 4 bases, with 11 bases sitting between them. The CDR3 contains 12 residues. In nucleotides, the CDR3 is TGTGCCAGTCGCGACAGTGGCACTGAAGCTTTCTTT. Translating it yields CASRDSGTEAFF.

The chain is built from TRBV9 and TRBJ2-1, with 10 bases identical to TRBD1. After removal of 3 bases from V and 6 bases from J, the junction contained 15 bases not matched to a gene. CDR3 length: 18 amino acids. From germline, CDR1 is SGDLS and CDR2 YYNGEE. CDR3 in amino acids: CASSGGGQGPLSGNEQFF. CDR3 nucleotide sequence: TGTGCCAGCAGCGGGGGGGGACAGGGGCCCCTCTCTGGCAATGAGCAGTTCTTC.

In its sample, this clone was seen a few times. The J gene is TRBJ2-3, the V gene TRBV27, with D unresolved. The germline CDR1 and CDR2 sequences are MNHEY and SMNVEV (reference sequence). CDR3 size: 14 residues. V was cut by 2 bases and J by 1 base, with 7 bases left in between. The CDR3 DNA sequence: TGTGCCAGCAGTTTAGGCGCGGGCACAGATACGCAGTATTTT. Encoded protein: CASSLGAGTDTQYF.

The chain has TRBV11-2 and TRBJ1-2; TRBD1 might be the D (6 bases). With 5 bases removed from V and 3 bases from J, the gap between germline ends came to 13 bases. Per the germline V gene, CDR1 is SGHAT and CDR2 is FQNNGV. The CDR3 is 14 residues long. The CDR3 region is CASSPRTGYYGYTF. As DNA, the CDR3 is TGTGCCAGCAGCCCCCGCACAGGGTACTATGGCTACACCTTC.

This clone occurred a few times. This likely stems from a read error, as it lies one base from a far larger clone. The chain has TRBV5-6 and TRBJ1-2; weak D call: TRBD1 (5 bases). From germline, CDR1 is SGHDT and CDR2 YYEEEE. The CDR3 has 18 amino acids. The CDR3 nucleotides are TGTTCCAGCAGCTTGGAATCAGGGTGGTATATGGCTAACTATGGCTACACCTTC. Translation gives CSSSLESGWYMANYGYTF.

The chain joins TRBV5-1 to TRBJ1-2; TRBD1 agrees at 10 bases. V gave up 1 base and J gave up 6 bases; unmatched junction bases: 12. The CDR3 has 17 residues. The germline CDR1 and CDR2 sequences are SGHRS and YFSETQ. The CDR3 DNA follows: TGCGCCAGCAGCTTGTTATGGGACAGGGGAACGAAAGATGGCTACACCTTC. Translated, it gives CASSLLWDRGTKDGYTF.

This clone occurred once. The V gene is TRBV10-3, the J gene TRBJ2-7; TRBD1 might be the D (6 bases). V lost 4 bases, J lost 3 bases, and 10 bases lay in between. Germline loops: CDR1 ENHRY, CDR2 SYGVKD. The CDR3 has 13 amino acids. CDR3 loop: CAISVNRDYEQYF. Here the CDR3 DNA reads TGTGCCATCAGTGTTAACAGGGACTACGAGCAGTACTTC.